This T cell receptor beta chain is from a study of a mutant IDH1 vaccine in newly diagnosed glioma (dated by TCRdb to the early 2020s). About the full investigation: Of the 32 patients who were treated, 62.5% were male and approximately 38% were female, and the mean age was around 41 years. Six visits were used for peripheral blood collection: V03 (baseline), V05, V07, V10, V12 and V13. Prior to enrollment, patients had been given standard therapy consisting of radiotherapy alone, temozolomide alone, or radiochemotherapy with temozolomide, with the combination given to most patients. Longitudinal TCRB deep sequencing was performed for fewer than 30 treated patients wherever samples were available for exploratory analyses.

What the research found in general, with its limitations: Changes in the top peripheral T cell clonotypes picked up by TCRB sequencing did not appear to be linked to pseudoprogression. According to the authors, sample limitations meant that analyses of patient blood samples could not be reproduced. Immune responses induced by the vaccine were seen in roughly 95% of patients across multiple MHC alleles. PBMC samples for TCRB deep sequencing were selected based on availability.

V drops 3 bases and J drops 11 bases, leaving 11 bases in between. The CDR3, cysteine through phenylalanine, is 12 amino acids long. Here the CDR3 DNA is all that survives: 36 bases in frame from base 1. Taken from the germline V gene, the CDR1 and CDR2 loops are SNHLY and FYNNEI. Preparation of the library involved the immunoSEQ multiplex PCR assay. Rearranged TCR beta chain sequences were amplified with the hsTCRB Kit following the manufacturer's protocol. Sequencing of TCRB libraries was carried out on an Illumina MiSeq. The authors' analysis ran thus. The kit vendor's proprietary platform handled demultiplexing, trimming and gene mapping. Not all clones reach the TCRdb copy of this immuneACCESS table, which keeps in-frame sequences only. Checked studies attribute under half of the gap to unresolved V genes and leave the rest unexplained. V and J calls and clone size are those listed in that table; D and trimming were worked out from the DNA. Here the sample has 80,000 to 100,000 clones; 80% occur a single time. Around 7% of the sample lies in the top ten.

Explained via the paper, the time point label denotes: baseline, week 1 (first vaccination visit). This specimen's treatment or condition label, interpreted: pre-vaccination baseline after standard-of-care therapy. Donors had newly diagnosed WHO grade 3 or 4 IDH1-mutant astrocytomas with loss of nuclear ATRX. The samples were drawn from NOA16, a multicentre, single-arm, open-label phase I trial in Germany that tested a mutant IDH1 peptide vaccine in humans for the first time. For immunogenicity testing, the blood drawn at visit V03 was used as the baseline sample. Genomic DNA for TCRB sequencing was extracted from EDTA blood using the DNeasy Blood and Tissue Kit. This clone has a handful of counts. Its antigen is unknown. No much larger clone is present one base from it, and per-base qualities are unavailable.

The V gene is TRBV2 and the J gene is TRBJ2-1; matching of 6 bases hints at TRBD2 as the D gene. The source was PBMCs, collected from a glioma patient treated with radiotherapy, temozolomide or both. The receptor was isolated from a man in his forties or fifties with glioma. CDR3 region: CASSELAGQQFF. In nucleotides, the sequence is TGTGCCAGCAGTGAGCTCGCGGGACAGCAGTTCTTC.